This T cell receptor (beta chain) derives from a study of blood T cells in healthy people across ages. Combining a sample-barcoded 5' primer with a J-beta primer mix, a second PCR ran for about 6 to 12 cycles. TCRdb re-derived calls from the 5' RACE reads in MiXCR, one entry per CDR3 protein. This sample carries about 930,000 distinct CDR3 sequences, about 28% of them seen once, and the ten largest clones take about 10%. This CDR3 is 10 amino acids long. CDR1 and CDR2 from the germline V gene are DFQATT and SNEGSKA (reference sequence). This clonotype was recorded many times. Antigen specificity is unknown. Study observations and caveats: Any conclusive comparison of naive versus antigen-experienced cells was prevented by using unsorted PBMCs.

These same records also appear under a second study, on T cells of mothers and their children. As that report states: The donors comprised over 5 children and their three healthy Caucasian mothers.

What was sequenced was blood. The chain joins TRBV20-1 to TRBJ1-1; tentative D call: TRBD1 (5 bases). The clonotype was recovered from a woman in her thirties or forties in good health. CDR3 DNA sequence: TGCAGCGCCCGGGACCTTGAAGCTTTCTTT. This encodes CSARDLEAFF.